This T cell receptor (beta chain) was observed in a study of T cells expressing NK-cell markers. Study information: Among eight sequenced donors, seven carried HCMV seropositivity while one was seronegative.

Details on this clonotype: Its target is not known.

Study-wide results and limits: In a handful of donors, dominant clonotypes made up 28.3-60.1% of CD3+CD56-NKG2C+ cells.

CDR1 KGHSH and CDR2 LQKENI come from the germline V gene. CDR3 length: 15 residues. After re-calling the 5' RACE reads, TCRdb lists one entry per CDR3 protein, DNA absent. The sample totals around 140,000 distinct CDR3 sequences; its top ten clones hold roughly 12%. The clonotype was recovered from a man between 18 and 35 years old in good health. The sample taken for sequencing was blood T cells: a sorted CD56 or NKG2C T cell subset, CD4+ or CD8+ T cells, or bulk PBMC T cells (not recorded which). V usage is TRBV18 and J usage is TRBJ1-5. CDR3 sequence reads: CASSPFGGEHQPQHF.